This TCR beta chain was recovered during a study of shared clonotypes between healthy human individuals. Study at large: Ranging from 18 to 49 in age, donors were two women and a few men.

The split of CD4+ cells yielded CD45RA+ naive and CD45RA-negative memory subsets. Germline V gene sequence: CDR1 MDHEN, CDR2 SYDVKM. Trimming removed 2 bases at V and 3 bases at J, with 14 bases between. This CDR3 has 15 residues. Assay execution took place at the deep level. The input for sorted-subset replicate PCRs was roughly 180 ng DNA, 25,000 to 35,000 T cell genomes. The protocol was immunoSEQ multiplex PCR, while the TCRdb copy is restricted to in-frame clones and leaves out a portion. The sample carries over a million clones, approximately 98.5% recorded once. Specimen: naive CD4+ T cells sorted from blood. Subset denoted: CD45RA+ positively selected. This sequence originates from a man aged 25 to 40 in good health. The chain carries TRBV28 and TRBJ2-7; D remains ambiguous. This chain's CDR3 is CASSLRAGGDYEQYF. The CDR3 DNA reads as TGTGCCAGCAGTTTAAGGGCAGGTGGGGACTACGAGCAGTACTTC.